This T cell receptor beta chain was identified in a study of blood T cell repertoires in COVID-19. Study in general: Both acute and convalescent COVID-19 samples were obtained from the United States, Italy and Spain. T cells, B-cell-depleted T cells, or PBMCs supplied cDNA or gDNA.

In the study's own analysis: Counts of nucleated cells, estimated from reference gene primer amplification, were obtained. Some clones are missing from TCRdb's copy, which holds only in-frame ones; the method was immunoSEQ multiplex PCR. V, J and clone size derive from that table, while D and trimming were established from the DNA sequence. The sample yields about 250,000 clones, roughly nine tenths seen once. The V segment lost 3 bases and the J segment 3 bases; nucleotides outside the gene matches: 2. CDR1 is SGDLS and CDR2 is YYNGEE in the germline V gene. This CDR3 comprises 13 residues. This sequence joins TRBV9 and TRBJ2-7; 8 nucleotides match TRBD2. The sequencing input was peripheral blood. This sequence was found in a man between 18 and 35 years old with active or convalescent COVID-19. The CDR3 region is CASSASGSYEQYF. Written as DNA, the CDR3 is TGTGCCAGCAGCGCAAGCGGGAGCTACGAGCAGTACTTC.